A selection of T cell receptor beta chains follows, all from one sample in a study of blood T cell repertoires in COVID-19. The assay was immunoSEQ multiplex PCR, and TCRdb's table has in-frame clones only and misses some. Of tens of thousands of clones listed, 80% to 90% were seen once; the top ten hold 2% to 3%. Sample: peripheral blood. The receptors originated from a woman between 65 and 79 years old with COVID-19, enrolled during active disease. The CDR3 runs from the conserved cysteine through the conserved F or W. The order of the fields is clone size, D gene, J gene, V gene, CDR3 DNA, CDR3 protein. The D gene is left open where the match is weak. Clone size is given for some rows only: seen once, a few or many times, or a class if the clone is expanded.

. | TRBD2 | TRBJ2-1 | TRBV7-8 | TGTGCCAGCAGCTCAGGCCGACTAGCGGGCCCCTATGAGCAGTTCTTC | CASSSGRLAGPYEQFF
once | . | TRBJ2-1 | TRBV7-3 | TGTGCCAGCAGCTTAAACAGCTTGAACGAGCAGTTCTTC | CASSLNSLNEQFF
. | . | TRBJ1-6 | TRBV6-5 | TGTGCCAGTAGGGGGTCCTATAATTCACCCCTCCACTTT | CASRGSYNSPLHF
. | TRBD1 | TRBJ2-6 | TRBV27 | TGTGCCAGCAGTTACCAACCGGGACAGGGGCGCTCTGGGGCCAACGTCCTGACTTTC | CASSYQPGQGRSGANVLTF
. | . | TRBJ2-2 | TRBV20-1 | TGCAGTGCTAGGGGGCCCGGGGAGCTGTTTTTT | CSARGPGELFF
once | TRBD1 | TRBJ1-5 | TRBV7-9 | TGTGCCAGCAGCCCCGAAGGGGGCGATCAGCCCCAGCATTTT | CASSPEGGDQPQHF
few | . | TRBJ1-1 | TRBV28 | TGTGCCAGCAGTTTATCGGGCGGGGGCCCTGAAGCTTTCTTT | CASSLSGGGPEAFF
. | . | TRBJ2-6 | TRBV5-1 | TGCGCCAGCAGCCCCACCGGGAGCAGCTCTGGGGCCAACGTCCTGACTTTC | CASSPTGSSSGANVLTF
. | . | TRBJ1-4 | TRBV4-3 | TGCGCCAGCAGCCAAGACTGGGGGGGGTCCCTCAATGAAAAACTGTTTTTT | CASSQDWGGSLNEKLFF
. | TRBD1 | TRBJ1-2 | TRBV5-4 | TGTGCCAGCAGCCCGAGGACAGGGGAAGGGGTCGATGGCTACACCTTC | CASSPRTGEGVDGYTF
. | . | TRBJ1-5 | TRBV15 | TGTGCCACCAGCAGGGGGGAACGGGGGAGCAATCAGCCCCAGCATTTT | CATSRGERGSNQPQHF
. | . | TRBJ1-1 | TRBV6-2/TRBV6-3 | TGTGCCAGCAGTTACTCGGGGGGGAACACTGAAGCTTTCTTT | CASSYSGGNTEAFF
. | TRBD1 | TRBJ1-5 | TRBV12-5 | TGTGCTAGTGGTTTGGGACAGGGCCGGCAGCCCCAGCATTTT | CASGLGQGRQPQHF
. | . | TRBJ2-2 | TRBV5-5 | TGTGCCAGCAGCCTTTTAGGCGGGACCAACACCGGGGAGCTGTTTTTT | CASSLLGGTNTGELFF
. | TRBD1 | TRBJ1-1 | TRBV5-4 | TGTGCCAGCAGCTTCAGGACAGGGGGATTGGCTTTCTTT | CASSFRTGGLAFF
. | . | TRBJ1-1 | TRBV10-3 | TGTGCCATCAGTGACCGGGTTGAAGCTTTCTTT | CAISDRVEAFF
. | . | TRBJ2-7 | TRBV27 | TGTGCCAGCAGTGAGAGCATTTCCTACGAGCAGTACTTC | CASSESISYEQYF
. | . | TRBJ1-3 | TRBV5-1 | TGCGCCAGCAGCTTGAGTGGGGGCTACTCTGGAAACACCATATATTTT | CASSLSGGYSGNTIYF
. | . | TRBJ1-1 | TRBV9 | TGTGCCAGCAGCGTAGGCCCCAGGGGCAGGGCCACTGAAGCTTTCTTT | CASSVGPRGRATEAFF
. | . | TRBJ1-5 | TRBV5-6 | TGTGCCAGCAGCGAGGGGGGGTATAGCAATCAGCCCCAGCATTTT | CASSEGGYSNQPQHF
. | . | TRBJ2-1 | TRBV5-6 | TGTGCCAGCAGCTTGCTGGGCTCAGGTTCGGTGGATGAGCAGTTCTTC | CASSLLGSGSVDEQFF
. | . | TRBJ2-5 | TRBV18 | TGTGCCAGCTCACCCGGTAGTACCCAAGAGACCCAGTACTTC | CASSPGSTQETQYF
. | . | TRBJ2-3 | TRBV11-3 | TGTGCCAGCAGCTTAGATCCAAACGGGGATACGCAGTATTTT | CASSLDPNGDTQYF
. | TRBD1 | TRBJ2-7 | TRBV2 | TGTGCCAGCAGACAGGGGGCCCTTTACGAGCAGTACTTC | CASRQGALYEQYF
. | TRBD1 | TRBJ1-1 | TRBV5-1 | TGCGCCAGCAGCTTGGGGCTTAGAGGACAGGGAGGCACTGAAGCTTTCTTT | CASSLGLRGQGGTEAFF
. | TRBD1 | TRBJ1-1 | TRBV15 | TGTGCCACCAGCAGGGCTAGTGGGACAGGGCACACTGAAGCTTTCTTT | CATSRASGTGHTEAFF
. | TRBD1 | TRBJ1-1 | TRBV7-9 | TGTGCCAGCAGCTCTACCGGACAGGACTCGAACACTGAAGCTTTCTTT | CASSSTGQDSNTEAFF
. | . | TRBJ2-1 | TRBV4-1 | TGCGCCAGCAGCCAAAGCCGGAGCCTCCAAAAGCAGTTCTTC | CASSQSRSLQKQFF
. | . | TRBJ2-1 | TRBV11-2 | TGTGCCAGCAGCTCTCGACTAGTAGGCAATGAGCAGTTCTTC | CASSSRLVGNEQFF
. | . | TRBJ1-1 | TRBV5-4 | TGTGCCAGCAGCCCTACGGCGGGGGGGAACACTGAAGCTTTCTTT | CASSPTAGGNTEAFF
. | TRBD2 | TRBJ2-3 | TRBV9 | TGTGCCAGCAGCGCCCGGCCGGGACTAGCCAGAGATACGCAGTATTTT | CASSARPGLARDTQYF
once | . | TRBJ2-5 | TRBV7-2 | TGTGCCAGCAGCACAGACAGGCAAACGACCCAGTACTTC | CASSTDRQTTQYF
. | TRBD2 | TRBJ2-1 | TRBV5-4 | TGTGCCAGCAGCCTTCCCGGAGGACTAGCGAGGAGTGAGCAGTTCTTC | CASSLPGGLARSEQFF
. | TRBD1 | TRBJ1-5 | TRBV19 | TGTGCCAGTAGTCCGAGGGACAGGGGAAGAAGCAATCAGCCCCAGCATTTT | CASSPRDRGRSNQPQHF
. | TRBD1 | TRBJ1-1 | TRBV9 | TGTGCCAGCAGCGCCCGTATAGGGACAGGGAACACTGAAGCTTTCTTT | CASSARIGTGNTEAFF
. | . | TRBJ1-5 | TRBV5-8 | TGTGCCAGCAGCTTGGCCGTGGCAGTTGATAGCAATCAGCCCCAGCATTTT | CASSLAVAVDSNQPQHF
. | . | TRBJ2-7 | TRBV2 | TGTGCCAGCAGTGAGGGCAGAATCAGCTCCTACGAGCAGTACTTC | CASSEGRISSYEQYF
. | TRBD2 | TRBJ2-2 | TRBV19 | TGTGCCACCTCAACCCTAGCGGGAGTCACCGGGGAGCTGTTTTTT | CATSTLAGVTGELFF
. | . | TRBJ2-3 | TRBV5-4 | TGTGCCAGCAGCTTTCCAAACACAGATACGCAGTATTTT | CASSFPNTDTQYF
once | TRBD1 | TRBJ1-2 | TRBV5-6 | TGTGCCAGCAGCATACAGGGGAGCTATGGCTACACCTTC | CASSIQGSYGYTF
once | TRBD1 | TRBJ2-7 | TRBV5-4 | TGTGCCAGCAGCATAGACAGGGCCCCCTACGAGCAGTACTTC | CASSIDRAPYEQYF
. | . | TRBJ2-1 | TRBV23-1 | TGCGCCAGCAGTCAAGACGACAGGAGCTCCTACAATGAGCAGTTCTTC | CASSQDDRSSYNEQFF
. | . | TRBJ1-5 | TRBV4-3 | TGCGCCAGCAGCCAAGAGAGAGTTAGCAATCAGCCCCAGCATTTT | CASSQERVSNQPQHF
. | . | TRBJ1-5 | TRBV28 | TGTGCCAGCAGTCCGGGGGGTAGCAATCAGCCCCAGCATTTT | CASSPGGSNQPQHF
. | TRBD1 | TRBJ1-6 | TRBV12-3/TRBV12-4 | TGTGCCAGCAGTTCGGGACAGGGTACAACCCTCCACTTT | CASSSGQGTTLHF
. | TRBD1 | TRBJ1-2 | TRBV3-1/TRBV3-2 | TGTGCCAGCAGCCCACCCGAGGGGGCGGGCTATGGCTACACCTTC | CASSPPEGAGYGYTF